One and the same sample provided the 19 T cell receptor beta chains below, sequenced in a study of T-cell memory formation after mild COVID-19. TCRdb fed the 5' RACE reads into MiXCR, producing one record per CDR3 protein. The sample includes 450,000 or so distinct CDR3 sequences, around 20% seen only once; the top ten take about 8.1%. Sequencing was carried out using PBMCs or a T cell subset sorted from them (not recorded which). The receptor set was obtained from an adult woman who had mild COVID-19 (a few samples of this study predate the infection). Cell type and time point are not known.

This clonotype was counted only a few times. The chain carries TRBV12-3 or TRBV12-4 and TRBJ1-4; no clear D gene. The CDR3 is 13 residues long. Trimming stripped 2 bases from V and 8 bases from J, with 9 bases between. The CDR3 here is CASSLRVFEKLFF. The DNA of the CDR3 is TGTGCCAGCAGTTTAAGAGTTTTCGAAAAACTGTTTTTT.

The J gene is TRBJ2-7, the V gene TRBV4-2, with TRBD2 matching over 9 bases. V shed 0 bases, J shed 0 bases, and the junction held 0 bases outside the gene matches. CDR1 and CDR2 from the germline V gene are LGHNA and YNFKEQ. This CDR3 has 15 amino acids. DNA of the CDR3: TGTGCCAGCAGCCAAGAGGGACTAGCCTCCTACGAGCAGTACTTC. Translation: CASSQEGLASYEQYF.

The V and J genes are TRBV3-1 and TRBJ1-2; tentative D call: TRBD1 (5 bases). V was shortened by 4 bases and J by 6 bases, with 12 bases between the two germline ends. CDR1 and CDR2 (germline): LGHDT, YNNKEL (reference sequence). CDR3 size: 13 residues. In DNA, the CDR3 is TGTGCCAGCAGCCTCCGGGGCCGGGATGGCTACACCTTC. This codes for CASSLRGRDGYTF.

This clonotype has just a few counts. The CDR3 loop is CASSRGTSGGGEQFF. CDR3 bases: TGTGCCAGCAGTCGGGGGACTAGCGGGGGCGGTGAGCAGTTCTTC. V usage is TRBV27 and J usage is TRBJ2-1; TRBD2 matches at 14 bases. From germline, CDR1 is MNHEY and CDR2 SMNVEV (reference sequence). The CDR3 extends over 15 amino acids. The trim removed 5 bases at V and 9 bases at J, leaving 6 bases unmatched.

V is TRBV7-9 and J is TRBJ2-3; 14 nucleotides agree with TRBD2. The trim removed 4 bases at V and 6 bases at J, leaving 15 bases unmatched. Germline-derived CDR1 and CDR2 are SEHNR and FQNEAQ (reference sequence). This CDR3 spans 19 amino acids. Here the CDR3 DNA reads TGTGCCAGCAGCTCCGGGACTAGCGGGAGATTTCGGACATCGGATACGCAGTATTTT. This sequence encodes CASSSGTSGRFRTSDTQYF.

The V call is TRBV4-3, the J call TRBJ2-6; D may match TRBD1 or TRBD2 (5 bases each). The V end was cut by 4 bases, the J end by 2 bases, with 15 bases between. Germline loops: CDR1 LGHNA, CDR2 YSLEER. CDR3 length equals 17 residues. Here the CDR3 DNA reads TGCGCCAGCAGCCGAAATTTCCAGGGACCTGGGGCCAACGTCCTGACTTTC. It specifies CASSRNFQGPGANVLTF.

The CDR3 sequence is CASSVGGGGGTDTQYF. The CDR3 coding sequence is TGTGCCAGCAGCGTAGGAGGGGGAGGAGGAACAGATACGCAGTATTTT. The chain carries TRBV9 and TRBJ2-3; either TRBD1 or TRBD2 may supply D (6 bases each). Trimming removed 0 bases from V and 3 bases from J, with 14 bases in between. Germline assignment: CDR1 SGDLS and CDR2 YYNGEE. CDR3 length: 16 residues.

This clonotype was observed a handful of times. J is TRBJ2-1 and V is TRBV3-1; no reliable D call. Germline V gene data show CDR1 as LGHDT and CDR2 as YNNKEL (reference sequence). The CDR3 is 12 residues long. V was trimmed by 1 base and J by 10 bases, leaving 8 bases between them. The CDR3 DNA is TGTGCCAGCAGCCAAGTTGGTATGGAGCAGTTCTTC. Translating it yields CASSQVGMEQFF.

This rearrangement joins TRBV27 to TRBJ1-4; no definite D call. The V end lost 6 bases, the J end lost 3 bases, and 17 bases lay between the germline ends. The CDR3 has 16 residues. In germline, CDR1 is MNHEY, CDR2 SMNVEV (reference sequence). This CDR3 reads CASRPQWLSANEKLFF. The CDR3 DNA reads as TGTGCCAGCAGACCTCAGTGGCTCTCAGCTAATGAAAAACTGTTTTTT.

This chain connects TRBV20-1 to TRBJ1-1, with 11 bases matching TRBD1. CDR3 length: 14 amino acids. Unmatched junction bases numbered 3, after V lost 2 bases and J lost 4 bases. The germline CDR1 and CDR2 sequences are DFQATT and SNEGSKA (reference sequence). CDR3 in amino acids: CSARRGQGGTEAFF. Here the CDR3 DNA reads TGCAGTGCTAGACGGGGACAGGGGGGCACTGAAGCTTTCTTT.

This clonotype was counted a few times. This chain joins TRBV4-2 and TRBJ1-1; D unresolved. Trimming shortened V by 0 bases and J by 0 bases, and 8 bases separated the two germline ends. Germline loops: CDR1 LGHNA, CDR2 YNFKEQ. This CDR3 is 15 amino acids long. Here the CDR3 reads CASSQDRDMNTEAFF. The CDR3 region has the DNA TGTGCCAGCAGCCAAGATAGGGATATGAACACTGAAGCTTTCTTT.

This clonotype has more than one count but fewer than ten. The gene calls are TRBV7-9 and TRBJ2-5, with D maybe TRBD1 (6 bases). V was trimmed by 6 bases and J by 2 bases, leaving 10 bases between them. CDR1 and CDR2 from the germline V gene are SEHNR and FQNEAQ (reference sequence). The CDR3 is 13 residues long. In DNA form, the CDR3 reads TGTGCCAGCAGGCCGGGACATCAAGAGACCCAGTACTTC. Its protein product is CASRPGHQETQYF.

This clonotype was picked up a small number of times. CDR3 sequence reads: CASSSDSIETGGLRALYEQYF. CDR3 DNA: TGTGCCAGCTCGTCCGACTCGATTGAGACAGGGGGTCTTAGGGCCCTCTACGAGCAGTACTTC. The chain uses TRBV18 and TRBJ2-7; 9 bases line up with TRBD1. The germline V gene has CDR1 KGHSH and CDR2 LQKENI. V lost 6 bases, J lost 3 bases, and 27 bases stayed unmatched. The CDR3 covers 21 residues. Based on the CDR3 plus reference TRBV18 and TRBJ2-7, the full variable domain is NAGVMQNPRHLVRRRGQEARLRCSPMKGHSHVYWYRQLPEEGLKFMVYLQKENIIDESGMPKERFSAEFPKEGPSILRIQQVVRGDSAAYFCASSSDSIETGGLRALYEQYFGPGTRLTVT.

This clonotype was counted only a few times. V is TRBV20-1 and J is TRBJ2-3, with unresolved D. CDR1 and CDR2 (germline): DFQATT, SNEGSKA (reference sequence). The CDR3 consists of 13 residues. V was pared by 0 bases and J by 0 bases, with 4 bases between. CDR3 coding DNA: TGCAGTGCTAGAGACGGGAGCACAGATACGCAGTATTTT. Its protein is CSARDGSTDTQYF.

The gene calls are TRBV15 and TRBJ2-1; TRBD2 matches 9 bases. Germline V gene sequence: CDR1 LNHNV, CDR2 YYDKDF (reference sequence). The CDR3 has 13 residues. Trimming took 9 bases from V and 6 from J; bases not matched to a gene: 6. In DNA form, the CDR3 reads TGTGCCACGGAGATAGCGGGAGTCAATGAGCAGTTCTTC. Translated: CATEIAGVNEQFF.

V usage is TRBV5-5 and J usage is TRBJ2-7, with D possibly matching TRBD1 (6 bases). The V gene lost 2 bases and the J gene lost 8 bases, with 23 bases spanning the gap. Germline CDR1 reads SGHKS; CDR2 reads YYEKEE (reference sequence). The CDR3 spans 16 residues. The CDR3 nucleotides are TGTGCCAGCAGCTTAATCCCGGACAGTCAGACCAGCAAGCAGTACTTC. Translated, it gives CASSLIPDSQTSKQYF. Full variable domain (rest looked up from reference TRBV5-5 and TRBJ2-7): DAGVTQSPTHLIKTRGQQVTLRCSPISGHKSVSWYQQVLGQGPQFIFQYYEKEERGRGNFPDRFSARQFPNYSSELNVNALLLGDSALYLCASSLIPDSQTSKQYFGPGTRLTVT.

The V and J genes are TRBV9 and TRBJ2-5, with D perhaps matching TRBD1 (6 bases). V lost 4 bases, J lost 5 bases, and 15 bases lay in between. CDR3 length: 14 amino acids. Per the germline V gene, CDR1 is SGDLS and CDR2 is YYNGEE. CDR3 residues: CASSQTGVGETQYF. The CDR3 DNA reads TGTGCCAGCAGCCAGACAGGTGTGGGGGAGACCCAGTACTTC.

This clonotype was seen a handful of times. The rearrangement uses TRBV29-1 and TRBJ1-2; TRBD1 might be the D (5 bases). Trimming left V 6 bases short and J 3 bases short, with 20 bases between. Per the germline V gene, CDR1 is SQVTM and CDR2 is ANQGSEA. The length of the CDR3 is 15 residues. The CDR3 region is CSVKSGTAEDYGYTF. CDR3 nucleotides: TGCAGCGTGAAGTCCGGGACCGCAGAAGACTATGGCTACACCTTC.

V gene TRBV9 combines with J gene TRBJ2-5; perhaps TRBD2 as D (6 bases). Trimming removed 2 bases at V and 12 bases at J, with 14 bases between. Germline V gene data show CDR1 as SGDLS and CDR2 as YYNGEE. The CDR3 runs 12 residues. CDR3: CASSVSSVPKYF. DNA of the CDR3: TGTGCCAGCAGCGTGTCTAGCGTCCCTAAGTACTTC.